The source of this T cell receptor (beta chain) is a study of identical twins. Study conclusions and caveats: These conclusions were based on statistical analysis (cross-sectional, not following the same donors). The abundant beta clonotypes from cord blood had fewer insertions, and memory repertoires had none of this.

This clonotype was detected a few times. Its antigen remains unidentified. One entry per CDR3 protein results from TCRdb running MiXCR on the 5' RACE reads. This table has hundreds of thousands of distinct CDR3 sequences, around 20% appearing once. Germline CDR1 is DFQATT and CDR2 is SNEGSKA (reference sequence). V was shortened by 2 bases and J by 1 base, with 11 bases between the two germline ends. The CDR3 has 14 residues. This sample was also put to use in a study of T cells expressing NK-cell markers. According to that study: In a handful of donors, dominant CD3+CD56+NKG2C+ clonotypes ranked among the top 10 CD8+ clonotypes. The CD3+CD56-NKG2C+ fraction of a handful of donors was also led by these clonotypes.

The sequencing sample was made of PBMCs. This sequence joins TRBV20-1 and TRBJ2-5; D might be TRBD2 (6 bases). The origin of this receptor is a woman aged 18-35 years in good health. Here the CDR3 reads CSARFRGFQETQYF. Written as DNA, the CDR3 is TGCAGTGCTAGATTCCGGGGGTTCCAAGAGACCCAGTACTTC.